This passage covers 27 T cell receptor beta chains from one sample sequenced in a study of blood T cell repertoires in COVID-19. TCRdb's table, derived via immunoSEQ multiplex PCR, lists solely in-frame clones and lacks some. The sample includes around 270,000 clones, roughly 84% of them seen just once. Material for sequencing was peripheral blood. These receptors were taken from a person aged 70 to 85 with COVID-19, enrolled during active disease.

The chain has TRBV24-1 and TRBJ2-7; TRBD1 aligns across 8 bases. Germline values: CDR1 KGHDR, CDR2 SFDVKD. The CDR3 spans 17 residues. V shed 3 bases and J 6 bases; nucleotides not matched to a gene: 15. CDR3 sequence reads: CATSDPGQGTSEGEQYF. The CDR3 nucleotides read TGTGCCACCAGTGATCCCGGACAGGGCACTTCTGAAGGCGAGCAGTACTTC.

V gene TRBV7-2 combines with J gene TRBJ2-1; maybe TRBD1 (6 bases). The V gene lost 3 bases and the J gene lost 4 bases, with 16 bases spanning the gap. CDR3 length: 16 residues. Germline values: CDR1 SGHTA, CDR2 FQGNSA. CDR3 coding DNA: TGTGCCAGCAGCTTGCAGGGGACATCGGATTACAATGAGCAGTTCTTC. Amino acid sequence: CASSLQGTSDYNEQFF.

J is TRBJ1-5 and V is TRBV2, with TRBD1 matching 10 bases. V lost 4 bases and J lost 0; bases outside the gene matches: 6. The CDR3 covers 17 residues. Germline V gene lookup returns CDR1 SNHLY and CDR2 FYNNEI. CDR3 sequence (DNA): TGTGCCAGCAGTGGCGGGACAGGGGTGGATAGCAATCAGCCCCAGCATTTT. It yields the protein CASSGGTGVDSNQPQHF.

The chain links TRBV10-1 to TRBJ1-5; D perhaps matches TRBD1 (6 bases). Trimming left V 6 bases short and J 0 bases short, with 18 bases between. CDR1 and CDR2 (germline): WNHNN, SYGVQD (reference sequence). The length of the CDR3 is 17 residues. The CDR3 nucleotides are TGCGCCAGCAGGGCAGGGGACCCGGAGTATAGCAATCAGCCCCAGCATTTT. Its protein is CASRAGDPEYSNQPQHF.

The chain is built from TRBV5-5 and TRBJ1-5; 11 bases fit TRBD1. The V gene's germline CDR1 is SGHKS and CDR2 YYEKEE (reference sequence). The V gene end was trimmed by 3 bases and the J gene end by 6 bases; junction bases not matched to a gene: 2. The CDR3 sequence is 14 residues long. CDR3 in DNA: TGTGCCAGCAGCTCGGGACAGGGGGGTCAGCCCCAGCATTTT. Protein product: CASSSGQGGQPQHF.

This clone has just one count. DNA for the CDR3: TGTGCCAGCAGCACACCGACAGGGGGCTATGGCTACACCTTC. Its protein product is CASSTPTGGYGYTF. This chain uses TRBV12-1 with TRBJ1-2; the table names TRBD1, a call not compared with the DNA. TRBV12-1 is given as a pseudogene. The CDR3 loop spans 14 amino acids.

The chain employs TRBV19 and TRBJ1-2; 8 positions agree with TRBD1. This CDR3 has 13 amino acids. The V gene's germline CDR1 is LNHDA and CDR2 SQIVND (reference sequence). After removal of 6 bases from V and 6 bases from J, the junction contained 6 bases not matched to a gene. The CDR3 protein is CASSPTGEHGYTF. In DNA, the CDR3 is TGTGCCAGTAGCCCGACAGGGGAGCATGGCTACACCTTC.

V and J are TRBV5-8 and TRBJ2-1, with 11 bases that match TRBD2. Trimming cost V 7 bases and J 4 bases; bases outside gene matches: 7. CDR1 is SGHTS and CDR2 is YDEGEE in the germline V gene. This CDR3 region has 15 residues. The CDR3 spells CASRLAGSSYNEQFF. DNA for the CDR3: TGTGCCAGCCGACTAGCGGGATCGTCGTACAATGAGCAGTTCTTC.

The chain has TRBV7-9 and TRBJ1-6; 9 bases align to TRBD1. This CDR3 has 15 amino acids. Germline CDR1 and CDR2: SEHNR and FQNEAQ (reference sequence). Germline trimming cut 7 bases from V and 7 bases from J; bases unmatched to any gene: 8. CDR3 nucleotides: TGTGCCAGCACCAAAACGGGACAGGGAAATTCACCCCTCCACTTT. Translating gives CASTKTGQGNSPLHF. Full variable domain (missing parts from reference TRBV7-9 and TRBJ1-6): DTGVSQNPRHKITKRGQNVTFRCDPISEHNRLYWYRQTLGQGPEFLTYFQNEAQLEKSRLLSDRFSAERPKGSFSTLEIQRTEQGDSAMYLCASTKTGQGNSPLHFGNGTRLTVT.

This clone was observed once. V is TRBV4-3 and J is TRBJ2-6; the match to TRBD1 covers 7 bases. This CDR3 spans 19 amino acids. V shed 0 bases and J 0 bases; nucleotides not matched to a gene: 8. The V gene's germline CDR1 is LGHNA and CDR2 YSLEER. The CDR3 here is CASSQEDTGAASGANVLTF. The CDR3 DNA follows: TGCGCCAGCAGCCAAGAGGACACAGGGGCAGCCTCTGGGGCCAACGTCCTGACTTTC.

The CDR3 is CASSLVSGGSYGYTF. CDR3 sequence (DNA): TGTGCCAGCAGCTTGGTCTCAGGGGGCTCCTATGGCTACACCTTC. V is TRBV5-6 and J is TRBJ1-2; TRBD1 matches at 8 bases. The germline gives CDR1 SGHDT, CDR2 YYEEEE. The CDR3 loop spans 15 amino acids. V shed 0 bases, J shed 4 bases, and the junction held 5 bases outside the gene matches.

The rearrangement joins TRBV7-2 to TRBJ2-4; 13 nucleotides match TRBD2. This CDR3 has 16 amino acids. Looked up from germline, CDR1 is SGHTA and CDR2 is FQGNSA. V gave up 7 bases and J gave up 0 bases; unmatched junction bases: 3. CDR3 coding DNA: TGTGCCAGCAAGGGACTAGCGGGGCTAGCCAAAAACATTCAGTACTTC. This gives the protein CASKGLAGLAKNIQYF.

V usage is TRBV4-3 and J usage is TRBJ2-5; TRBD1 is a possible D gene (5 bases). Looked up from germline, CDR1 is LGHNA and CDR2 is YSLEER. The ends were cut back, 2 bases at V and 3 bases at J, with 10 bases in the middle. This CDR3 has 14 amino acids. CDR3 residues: CASSQSPREETQYF. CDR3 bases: TGCGCCAGCAGCCAATCCCCCAGGGAAGAGACCCAGTACTTC.

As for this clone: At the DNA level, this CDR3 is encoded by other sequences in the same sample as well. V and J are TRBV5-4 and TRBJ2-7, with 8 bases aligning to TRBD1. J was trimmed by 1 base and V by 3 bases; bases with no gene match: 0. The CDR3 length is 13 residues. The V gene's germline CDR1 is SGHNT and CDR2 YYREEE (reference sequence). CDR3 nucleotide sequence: TGTGCCAGCAGCTGGGACAGGTCCTACGAGCAGTACTTC. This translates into CASSWDRSYEQYF.

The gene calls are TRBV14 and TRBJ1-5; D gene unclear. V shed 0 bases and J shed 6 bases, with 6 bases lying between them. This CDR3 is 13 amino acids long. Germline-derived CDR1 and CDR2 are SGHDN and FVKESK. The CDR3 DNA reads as TGTGCCAGCAGCCAAGAAGAGAGTCAGCCCCAGCATTTT. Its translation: CASSQEESQPQHF.

The CDR3 reads CASSLVGDNEQFF. In DNA form, the CDR3 reads TGCGCCAGCAGCTTGGTAGGAGACAATGAGCAGTTCTTC. V is TRBV5-1 and J is TRBJ2-1; D uncertain. Germline V gene data show CDR1 as SGHRS and CDR2 as YFSETQ. This CDR3 contains 13 residues. The V and J ends lost 0 bases and 5 bases respectively, with 6 bases between them.

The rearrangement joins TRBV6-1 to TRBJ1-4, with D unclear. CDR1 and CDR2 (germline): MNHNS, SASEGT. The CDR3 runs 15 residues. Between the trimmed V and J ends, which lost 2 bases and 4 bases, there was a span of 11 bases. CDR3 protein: CASSETQLSNEKLFF. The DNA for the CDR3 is TGTGCCAGCAGTGAAACTCAACTAAGTAATGAAAAACTGTTTTTT.

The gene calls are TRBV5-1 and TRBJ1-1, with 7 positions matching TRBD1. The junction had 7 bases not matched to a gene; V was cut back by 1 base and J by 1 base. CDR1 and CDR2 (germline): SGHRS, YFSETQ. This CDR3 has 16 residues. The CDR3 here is CASSLTPRQGNTEAFF. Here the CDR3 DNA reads TGCGCCAGCAGCTTGACCCCGCGACAGGGGAACACTGAAGCTTTCTTT. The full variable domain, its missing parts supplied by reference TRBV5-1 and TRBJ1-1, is KAGVTQTPRYLIKTRGQQVTLSCSPISGHRSVSWYQQTPGQGLQFLFEYFSETQRNKGNFPGRFSGRQFSNSRSEMNVSTLELGDSALYLCASSLTPRQGNTEAFFGQGTRLTVV.

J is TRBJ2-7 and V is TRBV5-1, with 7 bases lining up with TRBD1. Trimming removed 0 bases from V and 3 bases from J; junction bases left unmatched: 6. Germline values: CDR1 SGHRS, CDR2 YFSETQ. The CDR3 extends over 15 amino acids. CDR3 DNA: TGCGCCAGCAGCTTGGCCGGCCAGGGGGTCTACGAGCAGTACTTC. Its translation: CASSLAGQGVYEQYF.

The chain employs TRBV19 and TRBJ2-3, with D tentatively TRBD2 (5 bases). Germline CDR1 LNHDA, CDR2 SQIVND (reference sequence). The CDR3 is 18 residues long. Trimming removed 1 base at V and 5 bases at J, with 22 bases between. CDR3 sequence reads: CASSIVSGLRPLLDTQYF. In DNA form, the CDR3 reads TGTGCCAGTAGTATAGTGAGCGGACTGCGCCCACTACTAGATACGCAGTATTTT. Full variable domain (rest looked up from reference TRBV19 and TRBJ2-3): DGGITQSPKYLFRKEGQNVTLSCEQNLNHDAMYWYRQDPGQGLRLIYYSQIVNDFQKGDIAEGYSVSREKKESFPLTVTSAQKNPTAFYLCASSIVSGLRPLLDTQYFGPGTRLTVL.

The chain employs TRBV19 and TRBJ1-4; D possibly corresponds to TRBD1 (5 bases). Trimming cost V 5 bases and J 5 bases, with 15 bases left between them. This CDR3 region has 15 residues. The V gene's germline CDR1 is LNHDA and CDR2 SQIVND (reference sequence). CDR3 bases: TGTGCCAGTAGTCCCCGGGGGTGGGACAATGAAAAACTGTTTTTT. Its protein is CASSPRGWDNEKLFF.

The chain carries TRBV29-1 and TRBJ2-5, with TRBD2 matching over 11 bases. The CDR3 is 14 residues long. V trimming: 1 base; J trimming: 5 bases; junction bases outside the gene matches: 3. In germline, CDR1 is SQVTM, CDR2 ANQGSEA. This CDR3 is CSVEVTSGVETQYF. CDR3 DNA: TGCAGCGTTGAAGTGACTAGCGGGGTGGAGACCCAGTACTTC.

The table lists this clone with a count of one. The CDR3 reads CASGQGKGPYEQYF. The CDR3 nucleotides read TGTGCCAGCGGACAGGGAAAAGGGCCTTACGAGCAGTACTTC. This rearrangement joins TRBV11-2 to TRBJ2-7; 8 bases are a match to TRBD1. The CDR3 extends over 14 amino acids. J was trimmed by 4 bases and V by 8 bases; bases with no gene match: 10. Germline V CDR1 and CDR2: SGHAT, FQNNGV.

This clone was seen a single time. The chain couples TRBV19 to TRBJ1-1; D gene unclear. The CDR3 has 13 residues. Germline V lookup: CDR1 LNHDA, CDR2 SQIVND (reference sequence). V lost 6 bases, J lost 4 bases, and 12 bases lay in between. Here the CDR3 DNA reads TGTGCCAGTAGCGAATCTCGGGGCACTGAAGCTTTCTTT. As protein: CASSESRGTEAFF. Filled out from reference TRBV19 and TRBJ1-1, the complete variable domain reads DGGITQSPKYLFRKEGQNVTLSCEQNLNHDAMYWYRQDPGQGLRLIYYSQIVNDFQKGDIAEGYSVSREKKESFPLTVTSAQKNPTAFYLCASSESRGTEAFFGQGTRLTVV.

The CDR3 region has the DNA TGCGCCAGCAGCCAGATCCCGAAGGGGAAAATTGAAGCTTTCTTT. It yields the protein CASSQIPKGKIEAFF. This chain connects TRBV4-1 to TRBJ1-1, with TRBD1 as a possible D gene (5 bases). Germline lookup yields CDR1 MGHRA and CDR2 YSYEKL. Trimming pared 3 bases from V and 7 bases from J, leaving 18 bases between. This CDR3 region has 15 residues.

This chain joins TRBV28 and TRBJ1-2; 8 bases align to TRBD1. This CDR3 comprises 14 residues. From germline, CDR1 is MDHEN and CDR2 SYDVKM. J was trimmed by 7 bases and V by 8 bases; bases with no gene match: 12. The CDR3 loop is CASQTGASQIGYTF. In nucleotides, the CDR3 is TGTGCCAGCCAGACAGGGGCCTCTCAGATTGGCTACACCTTC.

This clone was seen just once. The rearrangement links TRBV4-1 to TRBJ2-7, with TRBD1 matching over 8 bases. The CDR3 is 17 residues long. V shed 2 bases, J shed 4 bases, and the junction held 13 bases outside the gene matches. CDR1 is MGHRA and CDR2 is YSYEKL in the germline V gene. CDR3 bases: TGCGCCAGCAGCCAACGAGCGCTTCGGGACAGGCCATACGAGCAGTACTTC. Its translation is CASSQRALRDRPYEQYF.